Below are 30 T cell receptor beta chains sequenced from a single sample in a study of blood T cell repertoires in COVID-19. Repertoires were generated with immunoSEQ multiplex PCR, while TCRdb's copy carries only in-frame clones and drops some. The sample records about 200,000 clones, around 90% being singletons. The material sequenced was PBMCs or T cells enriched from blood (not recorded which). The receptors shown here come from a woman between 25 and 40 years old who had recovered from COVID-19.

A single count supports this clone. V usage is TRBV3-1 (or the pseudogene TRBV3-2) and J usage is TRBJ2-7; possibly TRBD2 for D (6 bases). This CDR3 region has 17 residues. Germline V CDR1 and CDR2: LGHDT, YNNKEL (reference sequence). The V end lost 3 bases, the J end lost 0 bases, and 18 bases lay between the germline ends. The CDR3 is CASSHSPGSPSSYEQYF. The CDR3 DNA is TGTGCCAGCAGCCATTCTCCCGGGAGCCCTAGCTCCTACGAGCAGTACTTC.

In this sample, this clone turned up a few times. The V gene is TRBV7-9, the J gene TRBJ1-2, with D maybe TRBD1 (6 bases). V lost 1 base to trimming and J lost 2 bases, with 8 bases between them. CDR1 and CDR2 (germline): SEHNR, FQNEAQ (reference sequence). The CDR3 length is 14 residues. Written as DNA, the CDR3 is TGTGCCAGCAGCTTAGGGACAGCGAACTATGGCTACACCTTC. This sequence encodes CASSLGTANYGYTF. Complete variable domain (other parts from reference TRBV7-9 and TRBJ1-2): DTGVSQNPRHKITKRGQNVTFRCDPISEHNRLYWYRQTLGQGPEFLTYFQNEAQLEKSRLLSDRFSAERPKGSFSTLEIQRTEQGDSAMYLCASSLGTANYGYTFGSGTRLTVV.

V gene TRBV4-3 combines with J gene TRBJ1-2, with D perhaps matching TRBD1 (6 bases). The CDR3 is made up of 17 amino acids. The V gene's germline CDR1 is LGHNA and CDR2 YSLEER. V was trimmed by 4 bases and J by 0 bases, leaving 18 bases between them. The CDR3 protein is CASSRWIRDITNYGYTF. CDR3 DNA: TGCGCCAGCAGCCGTTGGATCCGGGACATCACTAACTATGGCTACACCTTC.

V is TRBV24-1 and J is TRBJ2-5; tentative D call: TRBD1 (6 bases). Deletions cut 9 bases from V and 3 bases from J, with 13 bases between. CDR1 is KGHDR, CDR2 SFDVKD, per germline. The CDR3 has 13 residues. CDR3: CATGGPGEETQYF. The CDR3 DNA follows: TGTGCCACCGGGGGCCCTGGAGAAGAGACCCAGTACTTC.

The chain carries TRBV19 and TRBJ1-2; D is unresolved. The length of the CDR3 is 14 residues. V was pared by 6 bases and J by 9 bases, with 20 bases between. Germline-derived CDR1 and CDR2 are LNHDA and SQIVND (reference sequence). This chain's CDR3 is CASSPGRGSSSYTF. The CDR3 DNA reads TGTGCCAGTAGCCCCGGACGGGGATCTTCAAGCTACACCTTC.

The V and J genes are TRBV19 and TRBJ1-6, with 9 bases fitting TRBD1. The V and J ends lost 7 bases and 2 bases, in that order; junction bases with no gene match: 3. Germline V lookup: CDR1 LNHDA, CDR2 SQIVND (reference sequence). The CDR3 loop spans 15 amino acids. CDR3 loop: CASMGDRAYNSPLHF. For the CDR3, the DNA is TGTGCCAGTATGGGGGACAGGGCCTATAATTCACCCCTCCACTTT.

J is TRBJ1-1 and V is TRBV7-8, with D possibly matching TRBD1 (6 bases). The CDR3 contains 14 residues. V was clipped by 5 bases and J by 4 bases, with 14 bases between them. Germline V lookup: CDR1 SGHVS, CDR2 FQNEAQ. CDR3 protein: CASSPTTGSTEAFF. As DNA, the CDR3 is TGTGCCAGCAGCCCAACGACAGGAAGCACTGAAGCTTTCTTT.

The CDR3 coding sequence is TGTGCCAGCACACAGGGAAATCTTAACTATGGCTACACCTTC. It codes for CASTQGNLNYGYTF. This chain links TRBV7-9 with TRBJ1-2; perhaps TRBD1 as D (6 bases). The CDR3 sequence is 14 residues long. The germline V gene has CDR1 SEHNR and CDR2 FQNEAQ (reference sequence). Trimming pared 7 bases from V and 1 base from J, leaving 13 bases between.

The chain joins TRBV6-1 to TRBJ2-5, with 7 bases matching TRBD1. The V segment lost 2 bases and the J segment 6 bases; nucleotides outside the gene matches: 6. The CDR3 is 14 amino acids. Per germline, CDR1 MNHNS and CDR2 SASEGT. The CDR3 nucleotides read TGTGCCAGCAGTGAAATGTCAGGGGGAAAGACCCAGTACTTC. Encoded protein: CASSEMSGGKTQYF.

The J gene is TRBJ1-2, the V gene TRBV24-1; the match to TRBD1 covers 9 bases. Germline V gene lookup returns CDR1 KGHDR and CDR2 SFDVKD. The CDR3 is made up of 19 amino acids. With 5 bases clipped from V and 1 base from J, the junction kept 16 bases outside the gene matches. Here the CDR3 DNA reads TGTGCCACCAGTGCAGAGACAGGGGGACGCCAGTGGAGTAACTATGGCTACACCTTC. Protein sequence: CATSAETGGRQWSNYGYTF.

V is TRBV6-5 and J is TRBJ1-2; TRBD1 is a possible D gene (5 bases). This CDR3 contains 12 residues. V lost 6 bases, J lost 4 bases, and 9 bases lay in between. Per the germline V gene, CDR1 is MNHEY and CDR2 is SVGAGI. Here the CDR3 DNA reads TGTGCCAGCAGCCAGGGTTTCTATGGCTACACCTTC. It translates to CASSQGFYGYTF.

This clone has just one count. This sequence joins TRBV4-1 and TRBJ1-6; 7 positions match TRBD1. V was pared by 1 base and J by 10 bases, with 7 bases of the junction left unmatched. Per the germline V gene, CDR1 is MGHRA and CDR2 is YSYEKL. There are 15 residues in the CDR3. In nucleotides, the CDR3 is TGCGCCAGCAGCCAAGCGGGAGGGGGCTCATCACCCCTCCACTTT. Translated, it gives CASSQAGGGSSPLHF.

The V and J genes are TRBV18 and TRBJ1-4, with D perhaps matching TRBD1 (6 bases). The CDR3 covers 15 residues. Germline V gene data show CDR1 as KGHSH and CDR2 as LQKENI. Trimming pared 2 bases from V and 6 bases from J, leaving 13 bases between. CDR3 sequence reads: CASSPRQAKDEKLFF. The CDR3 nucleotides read TGTGCCAGCTCACCAAGACAGGCTAAGGATGAAAAACTGTTTTTT.

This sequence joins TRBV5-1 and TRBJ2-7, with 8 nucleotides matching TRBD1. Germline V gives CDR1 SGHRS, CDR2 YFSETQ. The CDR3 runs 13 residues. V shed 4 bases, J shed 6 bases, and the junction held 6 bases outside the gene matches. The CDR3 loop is CASSTGGTSEQYF. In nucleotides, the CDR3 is TGCGCCAGCAGCACAGGGGGAACGTCCGAGCAGTACTTC.

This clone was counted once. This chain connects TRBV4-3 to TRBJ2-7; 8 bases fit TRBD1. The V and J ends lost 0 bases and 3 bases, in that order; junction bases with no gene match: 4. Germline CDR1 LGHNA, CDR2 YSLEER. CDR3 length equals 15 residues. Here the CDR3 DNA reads TGCGCCAGCAGCCAAGATCAGGGGGCGGACTACGAGCAGTACTTC. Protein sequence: CASSQDQGADYEQYF.

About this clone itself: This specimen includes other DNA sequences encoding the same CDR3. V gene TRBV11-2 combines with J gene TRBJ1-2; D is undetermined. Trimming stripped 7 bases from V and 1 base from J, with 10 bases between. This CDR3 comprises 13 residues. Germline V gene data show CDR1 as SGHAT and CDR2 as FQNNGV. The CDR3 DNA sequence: TGTGCCAGCACGCCCGGTAATAACTATGGCTACACCTTC. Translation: CASTPGNNYGYTF.

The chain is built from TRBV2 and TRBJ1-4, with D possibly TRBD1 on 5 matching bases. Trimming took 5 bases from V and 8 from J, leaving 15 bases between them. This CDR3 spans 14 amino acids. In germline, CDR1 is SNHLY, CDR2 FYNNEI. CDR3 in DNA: TGTGCCAGCAGTAGGGTGTCGGACACAGAAAAACTGTTTTTT. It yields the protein CASSRVSDTEKLFF.

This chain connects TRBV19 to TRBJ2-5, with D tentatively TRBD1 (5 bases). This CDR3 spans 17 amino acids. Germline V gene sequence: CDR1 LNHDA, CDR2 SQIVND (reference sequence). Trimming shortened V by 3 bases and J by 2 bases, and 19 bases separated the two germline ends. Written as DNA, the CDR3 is TGTGCCAGTAGTATGGACGTTTGGCAGGGAACACAAGAGACCCAGTACTTC. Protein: CASSMDVWQGTQETQYF.

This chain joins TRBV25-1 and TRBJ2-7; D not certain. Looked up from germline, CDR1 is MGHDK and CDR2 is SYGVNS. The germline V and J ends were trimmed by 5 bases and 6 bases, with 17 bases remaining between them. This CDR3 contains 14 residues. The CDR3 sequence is CASSLNHGSVEQYF. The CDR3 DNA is TGTGCCAGCAGTCTCAATCATGGTAGTGTCGAGCAGTACTTC.

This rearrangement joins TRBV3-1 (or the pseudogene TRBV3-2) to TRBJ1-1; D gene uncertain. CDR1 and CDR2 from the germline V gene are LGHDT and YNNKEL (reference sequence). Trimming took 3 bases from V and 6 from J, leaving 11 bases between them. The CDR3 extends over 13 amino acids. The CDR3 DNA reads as TGTGCCAGCAGCCACGAGCCCACAGCTGAAGCTTTCTTT. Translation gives CASSHEPTAEAFF.

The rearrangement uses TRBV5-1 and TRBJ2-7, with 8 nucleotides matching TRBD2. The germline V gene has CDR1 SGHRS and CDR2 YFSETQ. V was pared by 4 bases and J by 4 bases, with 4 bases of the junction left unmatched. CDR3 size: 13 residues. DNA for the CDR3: TGCGCCAGCAGCCCGACTAGCGAGTACGAGCAGTACTTC. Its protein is CASSPTSEYEQYF.

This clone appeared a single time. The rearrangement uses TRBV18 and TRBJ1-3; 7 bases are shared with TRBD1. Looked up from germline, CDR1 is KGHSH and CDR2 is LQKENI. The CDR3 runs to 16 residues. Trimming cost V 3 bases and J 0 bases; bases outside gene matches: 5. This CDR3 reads CASSPGQAGSGNTIYF. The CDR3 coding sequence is TGTGCCAGCTCACCCGGACAGGCTGGCTCTGGAAACACCATATATTTT. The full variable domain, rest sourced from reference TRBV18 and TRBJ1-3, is NAGVMQNPRHLVRRRGQEARLRCSPMKGHSHVYWYRQLPEEGLKFMVYLQKENIIDESGMPKERFSAEFPKEGPSILRIQQVVRGDSAAYFCASSPGQAGSGNTIYFGEGSWLTVV.

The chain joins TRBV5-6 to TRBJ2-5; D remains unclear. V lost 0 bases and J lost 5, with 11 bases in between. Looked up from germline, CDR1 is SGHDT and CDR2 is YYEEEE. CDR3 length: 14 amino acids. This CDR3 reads CASSLVSVVETQYF. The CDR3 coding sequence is TGTGCCAGCAGCTTGGTTTCGGTGGTCGAGACCCAGTACTTC.

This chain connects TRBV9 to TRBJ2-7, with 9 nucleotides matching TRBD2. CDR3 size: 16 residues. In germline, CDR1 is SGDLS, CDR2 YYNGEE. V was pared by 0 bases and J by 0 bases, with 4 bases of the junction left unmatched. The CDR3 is CASSVGSSGDSYEQYF. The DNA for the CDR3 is TGTGCCAGCAGCGTAGGTTCTAGCGGGGACTCCTACGAGCAGTACTTC.

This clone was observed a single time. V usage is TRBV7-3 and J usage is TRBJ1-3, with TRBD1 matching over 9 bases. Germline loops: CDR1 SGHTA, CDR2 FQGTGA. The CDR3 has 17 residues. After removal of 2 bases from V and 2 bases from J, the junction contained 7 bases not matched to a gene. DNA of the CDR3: TGTGCCAGCAGCTTAGGCCCACAGGGGGCTGCTGGAAACACCATATATTTT. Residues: CASSLGPQGAAGNTIYF. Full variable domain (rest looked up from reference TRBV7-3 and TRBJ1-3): GAGVSQTPSNKVTEKGKYVELRCDPISGHTALYWYRQSLGQGPEFLIYFQGTGAADDSGLPNDRFFAVRPEGSVSTLKIQRTERGDSAVYLCASSLGPQGAAGNTIYFGEGSWLTVV.

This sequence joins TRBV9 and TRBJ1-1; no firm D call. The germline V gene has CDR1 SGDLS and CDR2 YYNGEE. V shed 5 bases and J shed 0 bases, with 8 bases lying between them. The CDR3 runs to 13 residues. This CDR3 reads CASSPAVNTEAFF. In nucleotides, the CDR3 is TGTGCCAGCAGTCCCGCGGTGAACACTGAAGCTTTCTTT.

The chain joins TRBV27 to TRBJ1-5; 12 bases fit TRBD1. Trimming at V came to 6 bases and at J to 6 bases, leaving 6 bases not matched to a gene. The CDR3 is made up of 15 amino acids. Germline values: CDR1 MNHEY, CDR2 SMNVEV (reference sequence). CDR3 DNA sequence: TGTGCCAGCAGACCGGGACAGGGGGCAAGTCAGCCCCAGCATTTT. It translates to CASRPGQGASQPQHF.

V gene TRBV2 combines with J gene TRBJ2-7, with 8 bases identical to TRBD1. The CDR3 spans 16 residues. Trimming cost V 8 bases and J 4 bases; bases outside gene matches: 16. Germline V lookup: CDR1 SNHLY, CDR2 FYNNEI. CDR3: CASGGQGAVLGYEQYF. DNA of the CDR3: TGTGCCAGCGGAGGACAGGGAGCGGTATTAGGTTACGAGCAGTACTTC.

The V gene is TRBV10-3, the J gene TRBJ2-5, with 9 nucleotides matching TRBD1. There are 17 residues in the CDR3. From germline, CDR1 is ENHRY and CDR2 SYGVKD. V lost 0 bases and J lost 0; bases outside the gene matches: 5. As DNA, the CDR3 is TGTGCCATCAGTGAGTCTGGGACAGGGACGTACCAAGAGACCCAGTACTTC. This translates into CAISESGTGTYQETQYF.

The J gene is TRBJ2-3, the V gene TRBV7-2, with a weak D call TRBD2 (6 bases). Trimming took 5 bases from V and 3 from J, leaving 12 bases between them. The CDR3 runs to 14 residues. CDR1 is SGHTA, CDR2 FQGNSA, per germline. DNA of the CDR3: TGTGCCAGCAGCCGGTCCAGCGGGACAGATACGCAGTATTTT. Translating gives CASSRSSGTDTQYF. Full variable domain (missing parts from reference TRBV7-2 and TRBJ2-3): GAGVSQSPSNKVTEKGKDVELRCDPISGHTALYWYRQSLGQGLEFLIYFQGNSAPDKSGLPSDRFSAERTGGSVSTLTIQRTQQEDSAVYLCASSRSSGTDTQYFGPGTRLTVL.